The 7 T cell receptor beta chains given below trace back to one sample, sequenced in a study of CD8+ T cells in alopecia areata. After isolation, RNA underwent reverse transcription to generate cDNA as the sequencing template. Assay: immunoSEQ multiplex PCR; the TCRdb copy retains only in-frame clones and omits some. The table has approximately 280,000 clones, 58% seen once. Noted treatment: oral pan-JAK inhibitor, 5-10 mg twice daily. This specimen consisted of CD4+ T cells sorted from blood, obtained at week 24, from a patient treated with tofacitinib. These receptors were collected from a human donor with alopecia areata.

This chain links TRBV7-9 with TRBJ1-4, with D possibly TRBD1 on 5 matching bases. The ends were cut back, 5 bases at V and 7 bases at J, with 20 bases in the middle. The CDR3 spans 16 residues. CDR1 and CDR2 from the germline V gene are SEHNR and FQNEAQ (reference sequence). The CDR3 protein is CASSRGTTAFGEKLFF. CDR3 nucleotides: TGTGCCAGCAGCCGTGGGACGACCGCCTTTGGTGAAAAACTGTTTTTT.

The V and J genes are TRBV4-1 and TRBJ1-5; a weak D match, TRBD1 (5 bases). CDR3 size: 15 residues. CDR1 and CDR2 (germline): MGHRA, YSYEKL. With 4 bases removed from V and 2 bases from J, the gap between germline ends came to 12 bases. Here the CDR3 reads CASSPVGVRNQPQHF. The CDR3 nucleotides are TGCGCCAGCAGCCCAGTAGGGGTGCGCAATCAGCCCCAGCATTTT.

Written as DNA, the CDR3 is TGCAGCGTTGAACCAAAAGGAGTAGAAACTGAAGCTTTCTTT. Encoded protein: CSVEPKGVETEAFF. The chain recombines TRBV29-1 with TRBJ1-1; D gene ambiguous. V was cut by 2 bases and J by 5 bases, with 15 bases left in between. The CDR3 contains 14 residues. CDR1 and CDR2 (germline): SQVTM, ANQGSEA.

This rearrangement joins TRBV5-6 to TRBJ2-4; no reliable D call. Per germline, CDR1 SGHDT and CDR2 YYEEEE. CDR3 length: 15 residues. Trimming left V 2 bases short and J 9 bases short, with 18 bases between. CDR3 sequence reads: CASSLRDIGLGIQYF. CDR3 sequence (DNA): TGTGCCAGCAGCTTACGCGACATCGGGCTAGGCATTCAGTACTTC.

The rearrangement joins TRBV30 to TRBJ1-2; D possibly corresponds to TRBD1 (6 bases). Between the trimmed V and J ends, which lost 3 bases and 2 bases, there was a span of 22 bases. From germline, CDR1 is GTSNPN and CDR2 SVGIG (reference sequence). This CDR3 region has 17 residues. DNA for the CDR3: TGTGCCTGGAGCCCTACTCGCCTACAGGGATACAACTATGGCTACACCTTC. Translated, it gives CAWSPTRLQGYNYGYTF.

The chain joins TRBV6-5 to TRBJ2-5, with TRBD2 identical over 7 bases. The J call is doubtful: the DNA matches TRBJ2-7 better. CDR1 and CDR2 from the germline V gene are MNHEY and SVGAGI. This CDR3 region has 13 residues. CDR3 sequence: CASSYGRVHEQYF. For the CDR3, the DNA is TGTGCCAGCAGTTACGGGAGGGTCCACGAGCAGTACTTC.

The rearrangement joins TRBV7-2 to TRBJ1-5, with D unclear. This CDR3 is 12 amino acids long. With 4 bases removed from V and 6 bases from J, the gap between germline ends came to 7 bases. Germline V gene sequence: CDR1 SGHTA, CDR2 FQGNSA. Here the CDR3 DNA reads TGTGCCAGCAGCTACGGTAGTCAGCCCCAGCATTTT. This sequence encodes CASSYGSQPQHF.